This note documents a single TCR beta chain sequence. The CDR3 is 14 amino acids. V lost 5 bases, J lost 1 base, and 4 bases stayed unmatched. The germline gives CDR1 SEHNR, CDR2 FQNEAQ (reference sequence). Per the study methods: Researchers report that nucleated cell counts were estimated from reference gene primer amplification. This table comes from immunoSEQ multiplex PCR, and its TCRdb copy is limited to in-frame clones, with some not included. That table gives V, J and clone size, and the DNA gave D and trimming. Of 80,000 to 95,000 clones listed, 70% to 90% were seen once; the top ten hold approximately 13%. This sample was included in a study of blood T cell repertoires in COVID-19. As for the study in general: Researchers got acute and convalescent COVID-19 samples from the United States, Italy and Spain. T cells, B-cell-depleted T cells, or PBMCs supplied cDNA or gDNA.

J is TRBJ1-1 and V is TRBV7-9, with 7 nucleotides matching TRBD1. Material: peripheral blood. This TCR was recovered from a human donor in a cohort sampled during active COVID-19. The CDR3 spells CASSDRVGNTEAFF. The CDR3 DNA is TGTGCCAGCAGCGACAGGGTCGGGAACACTGAAGCTTTCTTT.